A selection of T cell receptor beta chains follows, all from one sample in a study of response to subunit inactivated influenza vaccine. Using its own MiXCR run on the RT-PCR reads, TCRdb lists one record per CDR3 protein. The sample contains some 520,000 distinct CDR3 sequences, about 15% of which appear only once. The specimen comprised CD4+ T cells sorted from PBMCs, sampled around 2 years after vaccination. The receptors were gathered from a man between 45 and 75 years old who received an inactivated influenza vaccine. Both conserved end residues are trimmed from each CDR3. Size values are once, few and many counts, or a class for expanded clones, and some rows have none.

few | TRBV11-2 | ASSREFNQPQH
NA | TRBV6-1 | ASSRVQGFSPLH
NA | TRBV24-1 | ATSPTGGWGTEAF
many | TRBV29-1 | SVGTGAVTDTQY
few | TRBV7-2 | ASSSTSGIHNEQF
many | TRBV12-3/TRBV12-4 | ASSPTWRETQY
NA | TRBV27 | ASSLRAGRGFPGGETQY
few | TRBV5-5 | ASSLTGRNSPLH
NA | TRBV12-3/TRBV12-4 | ASSFASNQPQH
few | TRBV6-5 | ASSYSISSVSYNEQF